The 6 T cell receptor beta chains presented below share a single source sample, sequenced in a study of blood T cell repertoires in COVID-19. Data came from immunoSEQ multiplex PCR; TCRdb stores just in-frame clones and leaves some out. The data show roughly 21,000 clones, 70% to 90% seen once. The material sequenced was peripheral blood. These receptors were taken from a human donor with acute or convalescent COVID-19. The donor label of this sample is uncertain.

The chain combines TRBV6-2 or TRBV6-3 with TRBJ2-7; 9 bases match TRBD1. J gave up 2 bases and V 6 bases, and 8 bases lay outside the gene matches. The CDR3 is made up of 15 amino acids. Germline CDR1 MNHEY, CDR2 SVGEGT. For the CDR3, the DNA is TGTGCCAGCAGCTCCACCGGGACAGGGACCTACGAGCAGTACTTC. It is translated as CASSSTGTGTYEQYF.

This chain connects TRBV7-9 to TRBJ1-6; D ambiguous. This CDR3 has 13 residues. Germline lookup yields CDR1 SEHNR and CDR2 FQNEAQ (reference sequence). Trimming removed 5 bases at V and 4 bases at J, with 6 bases between. The CDR3 bases are TGTGCCAGCAGCCCAGATTATAATTCACCCCTCCACTTT. The encoded protein is CASSPDYNSPLHF.

The chain joins TRBV19 to TRBJ1-2; D might be TRBD1 (6 bases). Trimming pared 8 bases from V and 4 bases from J, leaving 17 bases between. The CDR3 is 14 residues long. Germline V gene data show CDR1 as LNHDA and CDR2 as SQIVND (reference sequence). DNA for the CDR3: TGTGCCAGTCGAGCCCAGGACAGAGTCTATGGCTACACCTTC. Translating gives CASRAQDRVYGYTF.

This chain connects TRBV29-1 to TRBJ1-2; unclear D gene. The V gene's germline CDR1 is SQVTM and CDR2 ANQGSEA. Trimming stripped 7 bases from V and 0 bases from J, with 12 bases between. This CDR3 comprises 13 residues. Here the CDR3 reads CSAYGGSNYGYTF. The CDR3 DNA follows: TGCAGCGCCTACGGAGGATCTAACTATGGCTACACCTTC.

The rearrangement uses TRBV10-3 and TRBJ2-1; 7 nucleotides agree with TRBD1. From germline, CDR1 is ENHRY and CDR2 SYGVKD. There are 16 residues in the CDR3. Trimming at V came to 6 bases and at J to 4 bases, leaving 12 bases not matched to a gene. The CDR3 spells CAISQRQGRKYNEQFF. The CDR3 DNA is TGTGCCATCAGCCAGAGACAGGGTCGGAAGTACAATGAGCAGTTCTTC.

The count of this clone is one. This chain links TRBV15 with TRBJ2-3; 9 bases are a match to TRBD1. Per germline, CDR1 LNHNV and CDR2 YYDKDF (reference sequence). The CDR3 is 15 amino acids. The V segment lost 7 bases and the J segment 5 bases; nucleotides outside the gene matches: 10. The CDR3 spells CATTMGGQGRDTQYF. CDR3 nucleotide sequence: TGTGCCACCACCATGGGGGGACAGGGCCGAGATACGCAGTATTTT.